What follows are 5 T cell receptor beta chains derived from one specimen sequenced in a study of CD8 T cells in Susac syndrome. It was with random hexamers that 0.5 to 1 ug RNA was reverse transcribed. TCRdb independently ran MiXCR on the immunoSEQ multiplex PCR reads; one entry per CDR3 protein. In the table there are 75,000 to 100,000 distinct CDR3 sequences, 95% of which are singletons. What was sequenced was CD8+ T cells from PBMCs. These receptors were obtained from a human donor with Susac syndrome.

J is TRBJ2-5 and V is TRBV5-1; D may be TRBD1 (5 bases). CDR1 SGHRS and CDR2 YFSETQ come from the germline V gene. V was clipped by 0 bases and J by 2 bases, with 14 bases between them. The CDR3 totals 16 residues. For the CDR3, the DNA is TGCGCCAGCAGCTTGGCCTTGGGGCCACCACAAGAGACCCAGTACTTC. Its translation: CASSLALGPPQETQYF.

This sequence joins TRBV24-1 and TRBJ2-7; 8 nucleotides match TRBD1. From germline, CDR1 is KGHDR and CDR2 SFDVKD. V lost 7 bases to trimming and J lost 9 bases; unmatched junction nucleotides: 13. This CDR3 spans 14 amino acids. CDR3 bases: TGTGCCACCAGAAAAGGGGACAGGCTACGCGGGCAGTACTTC. Its translation: CATRKGDRLRGQYF.

The chain has TRBV12-5 and TRBJ1-1, with D unclear. V dropped 5 bases and J dropped 0 bases, with 16 bases sitting between them. Germline CDR1 reads LGHNT; CDR2 reads FRNRAP. CDR3 size: 16 residues. CDR3 nucleotides: TGTGCTAGTGGTCCCCGTCCGACGTACCTGAACACTGAAGCTTTCTTT. Translating gives CASGPRPTYLNTEAFF.

The V call is TRBV20-1, the J call TRBJ2-3, with TRBD2 matching 12 bases. V was clipped by 5 bases and J by 0 bases; unmatched bases: 6. The CDR3 is made up of 16 amino acids. In germline, CDR1 is DFQATT, CDR2 SNEGSKA (reference sequence). This CDR3 reads CSAPPGTSGSTDTQYF. The CDR3, as DNA: TGCAGTGCTCCGCCCGGGACTAGCGGGAGCACAGATACGCAGTATTTT.

The J gene is TRBJ1-5, the V gene TRBV28, with D hard to call. CDR3 length equals 13 residues. Germline V gene data show CDR1 as MDHEN and CDR2 as SYDVKM. Trimming left V 6 bases short and J 4 bases short, with 10 bases between. The CDR3, as DNA: TGTGCCAGCAGCCAGACACTTAATCAGCCCCAGCATTTT. It encodes CASSQTLNQPQHF.